The next 25 T cell receptor beta chains were all read from a single sample in a study of spatial heterogeneity in lung cancer. TCRdb fed the 5' RACE reads into MiXCR, producing one record per CDR3 protein. Counted here are some 55,000 distinct CDR3 sequences, approximately 6% occurring once; the ten biggest clones make up about 14%. Regarding time point: sample taken at primary tumor resection. Here the sequenced sample was PBMCs, taken at surgery. The receptors here all came from a female donor with early-stage non-small cell lung cancer.

This clonotype has a count of ten or more. The chain is built from TRBV12-3 or TRBV12-4 and TRBJ1-5; possibly TRBD1 for D (6 bases). The CDR3 runs to 16 residues. Trimming took off 1 base at V and 3 bases at J, with 13 bases between the two ends. The CDR3 nucleotides are TGTGCCAGCAGTTTAGATTTCGGGGGCCCCAATCAGCCCCAGCATTTT. Amino acids: CASSLDFGGPNQPQHF.

This clonotype came up a few times. V gene TRBV6-2 or TRBV6-3 combines with J gene TRBJ2-5; TRBD1 might be the D (5 bases). This CDR3 has 16 residues. V was shortened by 6 bases and J by 1 base, with 18 bases between the two germline ends. The germline CDR1 and CDR2 sequences are MNHEY and SVGEGT. The CDR3 loop is CASRPDDSLIQETQYF. The CDR3 DNA is TGTGCCAGCAGACCCGACGACAGTCTGATCCAAGAGACCCAGTACTTC.

The chain employs TRBV7-2 and TRBJ1-4; 9 positions match TRBD1. After removal of 5 bases from V and 7 bases from J, the junction contained 8 bases not matched to a gene. The CDR3 covers 15 residues. Germline V gene sequence: CDR1 SGHTA, CDR2 FQGNSA. The CDR3 nucleotides are TGTGCCAGCAGCGCGAACAGGGGGCGCGGTGAAAAACTGTTTTTT. Translation gives CASSANRGRGEKLFF.

The table lists this clonotype with many counts. As DNA, the CDR3 is TGTGCCAGCTCACCATCGAAGGCTCCCACTGAAGCTTTCTTT. Encoded protein: CASSPSKAPTEAFF. This chain joins TRBV18 and TRBJ1-1, with D unresolved. The CDR3 length is 14 residues. The germline gives CDR1 KGHSH, CDR2 LQKENI. V dropped 2 bases and J dropped 4 bases, with 11 bases sitting between them.

The chain uses TRBV7-9 and TRBJ2-7, with D possibly TRBD1 on 5 matching bases. Germline V gives CDR1 SEHNR, CDR2 FQNEAQ (reference sequence). V was pared by 0 bases and J by 5 bases, with 11 bases between. The length of the CDR3 is 14 residues. CDR3 DNA sequence: TGTGCCAGCAGCTTAGCAGGGGCTAAGGACGAGCAGTACTTC. Translation gives CASSLAGAKDEQYF.

This clonotype was seen repeatedly, ten times or more. The chain couples TRBV27 to TRBJ1-2; D is possibly TRBD1 (5 bases). The germline V gene has CDR1 MNHEY and CDR2 SMNVEV (reference sequence). The CDR3 spans 16 residues. V lost 3 bases and J 4 bases, leaving 18 bases between the germline ends. CDR3 DNA: TGTGCCAGCAGTTTCCTGCCCGGACCGGGACGCTATGGCTACACCTTC. Amino acids: CASSFLPGPGRYGYTF.

This clonotype was seen at least ten times. The V call is TRBV5-1, the J call TRBJ1-2, with TRBD1 matching 7 bases. The germline V gene has CDR1 SGHRS and CDR2 YFSETQ. This CDR3 region has 16 residues. J gave up 0 bases and V 3 bases, and 8 bases lay outside the gene matches. Here the CDR3 DNA reads TGCGCCAGCAGCTCCGCCCCGGGACAGACTAACTATGGCTACACCTTC. This gives the protein CASSSAPGQTNYGYTF.

This clonotype was detected many times. J is TRBJ1-2 and V is TRBV3-1, with TRBD1 identical over 9 bases. The length of the CDR3 is 13 residues. The ends lost 3 bases at V and 8 bases at J; junction bases unmatched: 4. Germline V gene sequence: CDR1 LGHDT, CDR2 YNNKEL (reference sequence). CDR3 region: CASSHRTGDGYTF. CDR3 DNA sequence: TGTGCCAGCAGCCATCGGACAGGGGACGGCTACACCTTC.

This clonotype occurred many times. The chain joins TRBV11-2 to TRBJ2-1; the D gene is possibly TRBD2 (6 bases). The CDR3 has 15 residues. Germline V lookup: CDR1 SGHAT, CDR2 FQNNGV. Deletions cut 5 bases from V and 5 bases from J, with 16 bases between. CDR3 bases: TGTGCCAGCAGCCCTCCCGGGACTGGGAACAATGAGCAGTTCTTC. Its protein is CASSPPGTGNNEQFF.

This clonotype was recorded many times. The rearrangement uses TRBV19 and TRBJ2-7; D call uncertain. V gave up 3 bases and J gave up 3 bases, with 12 bases separating them. Germline lookup yields CDR1 LNHDA and CDR2 SQIVND (reference sequence). The CDR3 runs to 14 residues. The CDR3 nucleotides read TGTGCCAGTAGTATCGGGCAGGTCCACTACGAGCAGTACTTC. It is translated as CASSIGQVHYEQYF.

This clonotype was detected only once. A much bigger clone sits one base away, suggesting this may be a read error. The J gene is TRBJ2-5, the V gene TRBV7-9, with TRBD1 identical over 9 bases. V gave up 9 bases and J gave up 3 bases; unmatched junction bases: 8. There are 14 residues in the CDR3. The germline V gene encodes CDR1 SEHNR and CDR2 FQNEAQ (reference sequence). The CDR3 protein is CARRMRDREETQYF. The CDR3 DNA reads as TGTGCCAGACGTATGAGGGACAGGGAAGAGACCCAGTACTTC.

The table lists this clonotype with many counts. The chain employs TRBV25-1 and TRBJ2-2; D is uncertain. The V gene lost 10 bases and the J gene lost 0 bases, with 12 bases spanning the gap. Looked up from germline, CDR1 is MGHDK and CDR2 is SYGVNS. The length of the CDR3 is 14 residues. CDR3 residues: CATSPQANTGELFF. DNA for the CDR3: TGTGCCACCTCTCCGCAGGCGAACACCGGGGAGCTGTTTTTT.

About this clonotype: A much more abundant neighbour one base away suggests this may be a read error. The chain joins TRBV5-5 to TRBJ2-3; TRBD1 aligns across 10 bases. This CDR3 contains 14 residues. After removal of 5 bases from V and 10 bases from J, the junction contained 10 bases not matched to a gene. CDR1 is SGHKS, CDR2 YYEKEE, per germline (reference sequence). The CDR3 loop is CASRADRGLDSQYF. In DNA form, the CDR3 reads TGTGCCAGCAGAGCCGACAGGGGGCTGGATTCGCAGTATTTT. Full variable domain (missing parts from reference TRBV5-5 and TRBJ2-3): DAGVTQSPTHLIKTRGQQVTLRCSPISGHKSVSWYQQVLGQGPQFIFQYYEKEERGRGNFPDRFSARQFPNYSSELNVNALLLGDSALYLCASRADRGLDSQYFGPGTRLTVL.

This clonotype has more than one count but fewer than ten. J is TRBJ2-3 and V is TRBV5-6, with 9 bases that match TRBD2. The CDR3 is 13 residues long. Unmatched junction bases numbered 3, after V lost 9 bases and J lost 1 base. Looked up from germline, CDR1 is SGHDT and CDR2 is YYEEEE. In nucleotides, the CDR3 is TGTGCCACAGGCGGGGGGGGCACAGATACGCAGTATTTT. Residues: CATGGGGTDTQYF.

This clonotype was counted many times. The chain couples TRBV3-1 to TRBJ2-7; 9 positions agree with TRBD2. Looked up from germline, CDR1 is LGHDT and CDR2 is YNNKEL (reference sequence). The V and J ends lost 1 base and 1 base, in that order; junction bases with no gene match: 11. The CDR3 is made up of 18 amino acids. CDR3 amino acids: CASSQVLAGTVRSYEQYF. The CDR3 DNA is TGTGCCAGCAGCCAAGTACTAGCGGGCACAGTTCGTTCCTACGAGCAGTACTTC.

This clonotype was detected ten times or more. This chain joins TRBV20-1 and TRBJ2-5; D may be TRBD1 or TRBD2 (5 bases each). The germline V and J ends were trimmed by 6 bases and 5 bases, with 16 bases remaining between them. Germline CDR1 is DFQATT and CDR2 is SNEGSKA (reference sequence). The length of the CDR3 is 13 residues. The chain's CDR3 is CSAPESGRETQYF. The CDR3 nucleotides read TGCAGTGCCCCAGAGTCGGGGCGCGAGACCCAGTACTTC.

This clonotype was detected many times. The chain employs TRBV5-1 and TRBJ2-7; D gene unclear. Trimming stripped 5 bases from V and 1 base from J, with 13 bases between. From germline, CDR1 is SGHRS and CDR2 YFSETQ. CDR3 size: 14 residues. CDR3 amino acids: CASRSRTGSYEQYF. The DNA of the CDR3 is TGCGCCAGCAGGAGCAGGACGGGTTCCTACGAGCAGTACTTC.

The chain recombines TRBV3-1 with TRBJ2-2; D assignment may be TRBD1 or TRBD2 (6 bases each). With 1 base removed from V and 5 bases from J, the gap between germline ends came to 14 bases. CDR3 size: 16 residues. Germline CDR1 and CDR2: LGHDT and YNNKEL (reference sequence). In nucleotides, the CDR3 is TGTGCCAGCAGCCAAGGCGGGACAAGAGGGACCGGGGAGCTGTTTTTT. It translates to CASSQGGTRGTGELFF.

This clonotype was detected ten times or more. The V gene is TRBV29-1, the J gene TRBJ2-5; 8 nucleotides match TRBD2. The CDR3 totals 15 residues. The V segment lost 1 base and the J segment 5 bases; nucleotides outside the gene matches: 9. From germline, CDR1 is SQVTM and CDR2 ANQGSEA. This CDR3 reads CSVEGLASKDETQYF. The CDR3 nucleotides are TGCAGCGTTGAAGGACTAGCGTCAAAAGACGAGACCCAGTACTTC.

This clonotype has more than one count but fewer than ten. The V call is TRBV14, the J call TRBJ1-5, with D hard to call. The CDR3 is 12 amino acids. With 4 bases removed from V and 5 bases from J, the gap between germline ends came to 6 bases. Germline V gene data show CDR1 as SGHDN and CDR2 as FVKESK. In DNA, the CDR3 is TGTGCCAGCAGCCTTTTCGATCAGCCCCAGCATTTT. Translating gives CASSLFDQPQHF.

There are a few counts of this clonotype. The genes are TRBV20-1 and TRBJ2-2; D may be TRBD1 (6 bases). The CDR3 loop spans 14 amino acids. From germline, CDR1 is DFQATT and CDR2 SNEGSKA (reference sequence). With 5 bases removed from V and 0 bases from J, the gap between germline ends came to 10 bases. CDR3 nucleotides: TGCAGTGCTCCCGGGACATCGAACACCGGGGAGCTGTTTTTT. Translated, it gives CSAPGTSNTGELFF.

This clonotype was seen many times. This chain joins TRBV9 and TRBJ2-1, with a tentative D call TRBD2 (6 bases). The CDR3 loop spans 14 amino acids. The germline CDR1 and CDR2 sequences are SGDLS and YYNGEE. With 4 bases removed from V and 7 bases from J, the gap between germline ends came to 15 bases. CDR3 region: CASSPRPRGNEQFF. For the CDR3, the DNA is TGTGCCAGCAGCCCGAGACCCCGGGGGAATGAGCAGTTCTTC. Using reference TRBV9 and TRBJ2-1 for the parts outside the CDR3, the full variable domain is DSGVTQTPKHLITATGQRVTLRCSPRSGDLSVYWYQQSLDQGLQFLIQYYNGEERAKGNILERFSAQQFPDLHSELNLSSLELGDSALYFCASSPRPRGNEQFFGPGTRLTVL.

Many counts were recorded for this clonotype. This CDR3 reads CASSDCEVFYEQYV. CDR3 nucleotide sequence: TGTGCCAGCAGTGATTGTGAGGTCTTCTACGAGCAGTACGTC. This chain links TRBV2 with TRBJ2-7; D not certain. Trimming took 3 bases from V and 3 from J, leaving 12 bases between them. The CDR3 consists of 14 residues. Germline CDR1 SNHLY, CDR2 FYNNEI.

This clonotype was seen at least ten times. The chain combines TRBV20-1 with TRBJ2-1; D perhaps matches TRBD2 (6 bases). CDR3 length equals 15 residues. Germline CDR1 DFQATT, CDR2 SNEGSKA (reference sequence). The ends were cut back, 3 bases at V and 4 bases at J, with 16 bases in the middle. The CDR3 nucleotides are TGCAGTGCTAGCCTAGCGCCCAAGGCTTACAATGAGCAGTTCTTC. Translation: CSASLAPKAYNEQFF.

This clonotype was counted at least ten times. The rearrangement joins TRBV4-1 to TRBJ1-4; tentatively, D is TRBD1 (6 bases). In germline, CDR1 is MGHRA, CDR2 YSYEKL. The ends were cut back, 4 bases at V and 0 bases at J, with 12 bases in the middle. CDR3 length: 16 amino acids. The CDR3 coding sequence is TGCGCCAGCAGCCCTGGGGACACCCCAACTAATGAAAAACTGTTTTTT. This codes for CASSPGDTPTNEKLFF.